Described below is a single TCR beta chain sequence and its context. What it binds is not known. The sample belongs to a study of T cell responses to AZD1222 COVID-19 vaccine. Study observations and caveats: Of spike-specific TCRs, nearly half reportedly target regions left unmutated in variants. White British people made up most donors, females outnumbered males, and clonal diversity was possibly underestimated. CD4 TCRs associated with vaccination spanned spike, dominating at 160-218 and 743-854.

This table comes from immunoSEQ multiplex PCR, and its TCRdb copy is limited to in-frame clones, with some not included. Of roughly 92,000 clones listed, 90% were seen once; the top ten hold over 7.5%. V lost 2 bases, J lost 6 bases, and 14 bases lay in between. The CDR3 has 15 amino acids. CDR1 and CDR2 (germline): MNHEY, SVGEGT. The sequence was collected from an adult in good health. The genes are TRBV6-2 or TRBV6-3 and TRBJ2-1, with D maybe TRBD2 (6 bases). The sample consisted of peripheral blood, taken on day 0 of AZD1222 vaccination. This CDR3 reads CASSYTGLKSNEQFF. CDR3 nucleotide sequence: TGTGCCAGCAGTTACACTGGACTAAAGTCCAATGAGCAGTTCTTC.